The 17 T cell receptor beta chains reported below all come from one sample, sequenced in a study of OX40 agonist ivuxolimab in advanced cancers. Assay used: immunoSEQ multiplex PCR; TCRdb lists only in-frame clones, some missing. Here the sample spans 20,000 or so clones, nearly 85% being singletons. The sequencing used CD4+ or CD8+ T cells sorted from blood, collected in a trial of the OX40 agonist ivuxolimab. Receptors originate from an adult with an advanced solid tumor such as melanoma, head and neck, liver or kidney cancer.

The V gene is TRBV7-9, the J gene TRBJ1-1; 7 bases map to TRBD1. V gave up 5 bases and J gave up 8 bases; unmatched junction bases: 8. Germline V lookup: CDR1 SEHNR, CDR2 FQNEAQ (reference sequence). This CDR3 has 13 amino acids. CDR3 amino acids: CASSPGRGQEAFF. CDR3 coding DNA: TGTGCCAGCAGCCCCGGAAGGGGACAGGAAGCTTTCTTT.

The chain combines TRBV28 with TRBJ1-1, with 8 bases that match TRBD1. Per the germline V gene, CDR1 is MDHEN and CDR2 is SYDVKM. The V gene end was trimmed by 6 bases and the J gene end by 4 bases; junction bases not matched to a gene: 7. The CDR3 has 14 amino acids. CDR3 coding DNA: TGTGCCAGCAGGAGTACAGGGGGTATCACTGAAGCTTTCTTT. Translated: CASRSTGGITEAFF.

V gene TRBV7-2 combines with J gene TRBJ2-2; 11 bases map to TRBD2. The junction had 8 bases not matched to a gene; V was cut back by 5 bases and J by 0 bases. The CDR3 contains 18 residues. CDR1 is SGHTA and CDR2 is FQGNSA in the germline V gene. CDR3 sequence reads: CASSNRLAGGSNTGELFF. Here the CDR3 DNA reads TGTGCCAGCAGCAACCGCCTAGCGGGGGGCTCGAACACCGGGGAGCTGTTTTTT.

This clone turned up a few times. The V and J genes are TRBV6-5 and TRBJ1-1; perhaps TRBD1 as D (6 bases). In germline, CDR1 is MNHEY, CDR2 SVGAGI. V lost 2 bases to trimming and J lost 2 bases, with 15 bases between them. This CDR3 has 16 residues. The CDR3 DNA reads TGTGCCAGCAGTTACCGCATAGGGGGGGTTAACACTGAAGCTTTCTTT. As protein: CASSYRIGGVNTEAFF.

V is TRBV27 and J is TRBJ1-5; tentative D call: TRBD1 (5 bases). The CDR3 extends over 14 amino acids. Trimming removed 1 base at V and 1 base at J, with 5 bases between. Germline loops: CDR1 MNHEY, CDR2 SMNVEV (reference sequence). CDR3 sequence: CASSLWGSNQPQHF. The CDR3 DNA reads TGTGCCAGCAGTTTATGGGGGAGCAATCAGCCCCAGCATTTT.

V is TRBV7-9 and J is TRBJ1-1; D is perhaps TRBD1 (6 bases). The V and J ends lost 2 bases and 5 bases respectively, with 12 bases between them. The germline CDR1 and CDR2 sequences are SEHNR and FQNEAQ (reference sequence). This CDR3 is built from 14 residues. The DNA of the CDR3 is TGTGCCAGCAGCTTAAAGGGGGGGAGTACTGAAGCTTTCTTT. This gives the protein CASSLKGGSTEAFF.

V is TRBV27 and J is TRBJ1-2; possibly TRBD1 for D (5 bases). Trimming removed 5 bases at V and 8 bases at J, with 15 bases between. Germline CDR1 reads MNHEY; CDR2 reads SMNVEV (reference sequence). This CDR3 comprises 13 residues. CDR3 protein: CASSQHQGYGYTF. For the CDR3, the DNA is TGTGCCAGCAGTCAGCACCAGGGATACGGCTACACCTTC.

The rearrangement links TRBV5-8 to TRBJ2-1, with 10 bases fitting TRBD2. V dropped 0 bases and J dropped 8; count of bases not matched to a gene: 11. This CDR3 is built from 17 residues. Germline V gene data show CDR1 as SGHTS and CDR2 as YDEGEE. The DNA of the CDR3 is TGTGCCAGCAGCTTGGCCGATAGAGCGGGAGGGCCCGATGAGCAGTTCTTC. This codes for CASSLADRAGGPDEQFF.

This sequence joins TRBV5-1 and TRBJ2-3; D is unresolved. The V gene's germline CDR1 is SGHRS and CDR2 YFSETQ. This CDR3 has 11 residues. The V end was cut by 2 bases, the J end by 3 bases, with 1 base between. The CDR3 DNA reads TGCGCCAGCAGCTTTACAGATACGCAGTATTTT. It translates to CASSFTDTQYF.

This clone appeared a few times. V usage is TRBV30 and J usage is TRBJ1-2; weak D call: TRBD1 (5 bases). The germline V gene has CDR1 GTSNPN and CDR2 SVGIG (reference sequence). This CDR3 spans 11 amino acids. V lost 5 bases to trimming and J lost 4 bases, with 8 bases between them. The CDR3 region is CAWSGLYGYTF. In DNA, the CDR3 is TGTGCCTGGTCGGGACTCTATGGCTACACCTTC.

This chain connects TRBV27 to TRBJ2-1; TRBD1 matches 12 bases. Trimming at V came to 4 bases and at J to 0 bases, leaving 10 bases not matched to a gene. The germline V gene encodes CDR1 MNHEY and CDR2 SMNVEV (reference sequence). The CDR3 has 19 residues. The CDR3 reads CASSSTGTGGVNSYNEQFF. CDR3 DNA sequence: TGTGCCAGCAGTTCAACCGGGACAGGGGGCGTTAACTCCTACAATGAGCAGTTCTTC.

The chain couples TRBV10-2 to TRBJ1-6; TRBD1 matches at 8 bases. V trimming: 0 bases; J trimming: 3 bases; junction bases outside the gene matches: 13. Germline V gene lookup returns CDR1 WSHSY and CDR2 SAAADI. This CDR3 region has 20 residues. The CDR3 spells CASSESTRDRGQYYNSPLHF. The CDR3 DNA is TGCGCCAGCAGTGAGTCGACTCGCGACAGGGGCCAATACTATAATTCACCCCTCCACTTT.

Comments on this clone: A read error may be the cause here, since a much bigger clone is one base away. CDR3 sequence: CASRPTDRGLNGQFF. The CDR3 nucleotides read TGTGCCAGCAGGCCAACGGACAGGGGGTTGAATGGGCAGTTCTTC. The chain links TRBV11-1 to TRBJ2-1; TRBD1 aligns across 10 bases. CDR1 SGHAT and CDR2 FQDESV come from the germline V gene (reference sequence). The CDR3 totals 15 residues.

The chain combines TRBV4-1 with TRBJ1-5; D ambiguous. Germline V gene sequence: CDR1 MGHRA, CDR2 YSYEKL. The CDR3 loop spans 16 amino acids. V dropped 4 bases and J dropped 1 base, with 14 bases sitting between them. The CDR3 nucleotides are TGCGCCAGCAGCCTCCAAAATACGGAAAGCAATCAGCCCCAGCATTTT. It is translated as CASSLQNTESNQPQHF.

The CDR3 DNA sequence: TGCGCCAGCAGCCAAGAGCGTCCTTACATGAACACTGAAGCTTTCTTT. Its translation is CASSQERPYMNTEAFF. The J gene is TRBJ1-1, the V gene TRBV4-1; D unresolved. The germline V gene encodes CDR1 MGHRA and CDR2 YSYEKL. Between the trimmed V and J ends, which lost 0 bases and 0 bases, there was a span of 11 bases. The CDR3 consists of 16 residues.

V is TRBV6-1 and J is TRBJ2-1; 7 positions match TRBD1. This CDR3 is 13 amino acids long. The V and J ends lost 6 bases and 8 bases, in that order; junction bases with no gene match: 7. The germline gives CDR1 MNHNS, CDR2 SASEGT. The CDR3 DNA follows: TGTGCCAGCAGCGTGGACAGGAACGATGAGCAGTTCTTC. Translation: CASSVDRNDEQFF.

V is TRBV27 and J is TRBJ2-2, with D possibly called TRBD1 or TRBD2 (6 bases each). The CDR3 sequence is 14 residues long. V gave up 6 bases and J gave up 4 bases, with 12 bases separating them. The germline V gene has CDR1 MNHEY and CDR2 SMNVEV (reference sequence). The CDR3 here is CASRSGAVTGELFF. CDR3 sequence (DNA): TGTGCCAGCAGGTCGGGGGCGGTCACCGGGGAGCTGTTTTTT.